This paragraph reports one TCR beta chain. Its antigen is not known. TCR alpha and TCR beta cDNA libraries with sample barcodes and UMIs came from 5'RACE using constant-segment primers. Via MiXCR, TCRdb re-called the 5' RACE reads, giving one row per CDR3 protein. Counted here are about 270,000 distinct CDR3 sequences, over 15% occurring once; the ten biggest clones make up around 23%. The data derive from a study of T-cell memory formation after mild COVID-19. Overall study findings and caveats: CM and EM subsets held most contracting CD4+ clones; EMRA held CD8+ ones. Some responding clones appeared in pre-infection memory, suggesting cross-reactive memory joined.

V was clipped by 5 bases and J by 6 bases; unmatched bases: 6. There are 14 residues in the CDR3. Germline CDR1 reads MDHEN; CDR2 reads SYDVKM. The clonotype originates from a man aged 18 to 30 who had mild COVID-19 (a few samples of this study predate the infection). Cell type and time point are not known. Sequenced input: PBMCs or a T cell subset sorted from them (not recorded which). V usage is TRBV28 and J usage is TRBJ1-4, with 7 bases aligning to TRBD1. CDR3 region: CASSQGGAYEKLFF. The CDR3 bases are TGTGCCAGCAGTCAAGGGGGCGCCTATGAAAAACTGTTTTTT.